Listed below are T cell receptor beta chains from one sample, sequenced in a study of blood T cell repertoires in COVID-19. Measured with immunoSEQ multiplex PCR; TCRdb has only the in-frame clones, and not every one. The sample includes tens of thousands of clones, 75% to 90% of them seen just once. The material sequenced was peripheral blood. These receptor sequences come from an elderly woman with acute or convalescent COVID-19. Each CDR3 is given with its conserved first and last residue. A D gene is named only where the DNA matches it firmly. The size entry is marked missing in some rows and otherwise reads once, few, many or a size class.

V	J	D	size	CDR3	DNA
TRBV5-6	TRBJ2-7	TRBD1	.	CASSFTRRDRGFYEQYF	TGTGCCAGCAGCTTCACAAGACGGGACAGGGGGTTTTACGAGCAGTACTTC
TRBV21-1	TRBJ1-1	.	.	CASSKYHTSLNTEAFF	TGTGCCAGCAGCAAATATCATACATCTTTGAACACTGAAGCTTTCTTT
TRBV7-3	TRBJ2-1	TRBD2	.	CASSRDSGWGNNEQFF	TGTGCCAGCAGCCGCGATAGCGGGTGGGGGAACAATGAGCAGTTCTTC
TRBV10-3	TRBJ2-5	TRBD1	once	CAISTDRAQYF	TGTGCCATCAGTACAGACAGGGCCCAGTACTTC
TRBV5-1	TRBJ2-7	TRBD1	.	CASSWDPTGDEQYF	TGCGCCAGCAGCTGGGACCCGACAGGGGACGAGCAGTACTTC
TRBV7-6	TRBJ2-2	TRBD1	.	CASSLEGTGSTGELFF	TGTGCCAGCAGCTTAGAAGGGACAGGGTCGACCGGGGAGCTGTTTTTT
TRBV7-7	TRBJ2-7	.	.	CASLAFTVSKYEQYF	TGTGCCAGCCTAGCCTTTACGGTGAGTAAATACGAGCAGTACTTC
TRBV6-5	TRBJ1-6	.	.	CASSPQLRNNSPLHF	TGTGCCAGCAGTCCTCAGCTCAGGAATAATTCACCCCTCCACTTT
TRBV5-1	TRBJ1-3	.	.	CASSRDNSGNTIYF	TGCGCCAGCAGCCGGGACAACTCTGGAAACACCATATATTTT
TRBV27	TRBJ2-3	TRBD2	.	CASSFLTPAGGPHTQYF	TGTGCCAGCAGTTTTCTGACCCCTGCGGGAGGGCCTCATACGCAGTATTTT
TRBV6-5	TRBJ2-3	TRBD1	.	CASGEQGDTQYF	TGTGCCAGCGGCGAACAGGGGGATACGCAGTATTTT